These T cell receptor beta chains were read from a single sample in a study of blood T cell repertoires in COVID-19. Measured with immunoSEQ multiplex PCR; TCRdb has only the in-frame clones, and not every one. Here the sample spans 350,000 to 450,000 clones, roughly 87% being singletons. The sample consisted of PBMCs or T cells enriched from blood (not recorded which). These receptors were collected from a woman in her 50s who had recovered from COVID-19. CDR3s include the opening cysteine and the closing phenylalanine or tryptophan. The D gene is left open where the match is weak. Some rows mark clone size as missing; the rest say once, few, many or name a class of expanded clone.

v_gene	j_gene	d_gene	abundance	CDR3nt	CDR3aa
TRBV19	TRBJ1-4	.	.	TGTGCCAGTAGTATCCCAGGGAGGGCGGTTGAAAAACTGTTTTTT	CASSIPGRAVEKLFF
TRBV18	TRBJ1-1	TRBD1	once	TGTGCCAGCTCAGCCCTGCAGGGGGTCACTGAAGCTTTCTTT	CASSALQGVTEAFF
TRBV28	TRBJ1-4	TRBD1	.	TGTGCCAGCAGTTTATCAGGGGGCTTTGAAAAACTGTTTTTT	CASSLSGGFEKLFF
TRBV19	TRBJ1-6	.	.	TGTGCCAGTGTGTCGGACTCCGCGACTCGGGTTGGTTCACCCCTCCACTTT	CASVSDSATRVGSPLHF
TRBV4-1	TRBJ2-7	.	.	TGCGCCAGCAGCCAAATCGGCGCCGGGAGCTACGAGCAGTACTTC	CASSQIGAGSYEQYF
TRBV30	TRBJ1-1	TRBD1	.	TGTGCCTGGAGTGTACAGGGGGGACAGGGAGCCTGGGGAACTGAAGCTTTCTTT	CAWSVQGGQGAWGTEAFF
TRBV5-1	TRBJ2-1	TRBD2	.	TGCGCCAGCAGCAAAAACCCGGGACTAGCGAGTTACAATGAGCAGTTCTTC	CASSKNPGLASYNEQFF
TRBV23-1	TRBJ2-5	.	.	TGCGCCAGCAGTCAATTCGCGGGGACGGACCAAGAGACCCAGTACTTC	CASSQFAGTDQETQYF
TRBV7-7	TRBJ2-2	TRBD2	few	TGTGCCAGCAGCCGGGGACTAGCGGGAGGAATCTCAGGAGGGGAGCTGTTTTTT	CASSRGLAGGISGGELFF
TRBV27	TRBJ2-7	TRBD1	.	TGTGCCAGCAGTTCGGGACAGACCTACGAGCAGTACTTC	CASSSGQTYEQYF